Listed here are 31 T cell receptor beta chains from one sample, sequenced in a study of T cell repertoires in cytomegalovirus infection. TCRdb processed the reads anew with MiXCR; each CDR3 protein has one entry. There are 630,000 or so distinct CDR3 sequences in the sample; 20% to 25% occur only once, and 8% lies in the top ten. Sequencing was performed on CD8+ T cells from PBMCs. These receptors all come from a human donor in good health (CMV status not recorded). Some clones in this sample may be carry-over from other donors' samples.

V is TRBV15 and J is TRBJ2-7; D might be TRBD1 (5 bases). Germline CDR1 LNHNV, CDR2 YYDKDF (reference sequence). Deletions cut 0 bases from V and 2 bases from J, with 8 bases between. The CDR3 covers 14 residues. DNA for the CDR3: TGTGCCACCAGCAGAGAACCGGACACCTACGAGCAGTACTTC. This sequence encodes CATSREPDTYEQYF.

This clonotype was seen a handful of times. The V and J genes are TRBV6-5 and TRBJ2-1; no reliable D call. The V gene's germline CDR1 is MNHEY and CDR2 SVGAGI. V was trimmed by 2 bases and J by 6 bases, leaving 17 bases between them. This CDR3 is built from 16 residues. The DNA for the CDR3 is TGTGCCAGCAGTTACCACGAGGATCGACCCACCAATGAGCAGTTCTTC. This sequence encodes CASSYHEDRPTNEQFF.

This clonotype occurred a few times. The gene calls are TRBV29-1 and TRBJ1-2, with 8 bases aligning to TRBD1. Losses at the gene ends were 7 bases for V and 2 bases for J; bases not matched to a gene: 6. The CDR3 length is 13 residues. Germline lookup yields CDR1 SQVTM and CDR2 ANQGSEA. For the CDR3, the DNA is TGCAGCGCTGTGACAGGGGAGAACTATGGCTACACCTTC. Its translation is CSAVTGENYGYTF.

In its sample, this clonotype was seen a few times. The chain is built from TRBV6-6 and TRBJ1-1; D call uncertain. Between the trimmed V and J ends, which lost 0 bases and 5 bases, there was a span of 13 bases. This CDR3 is 15 amino acids long. Germline V gene sequence: CDR1 MNHNY, CDR2 SVGAGI (reference sequence). The CDR3 protein is CASSYSAGEWTEAFF. CDR3 DNA: TGTGCCAGCAGTTACTCGGCTGGGGAGTGGACTGAAGCTTTCTTT.

The chain employs TRBV29-1 and TRBJ1-1, with a weak D call TRBD1 (5 bases). The CDR3 is made up of 16 amino acids. With 5 bases removed from V and 4 bases from J, the gap between germline ends came to 23 bases. Per the germline V gene, CDR1 is SQVTM and CDR2 is ANQGSEA. CDR3 in amino acids: CSVQQGERLTPTEAFF. The CDR3 coding sequence is TGCAGCGTTCAGCAGGGTGAAAGACTAACCCCCACTGAAGCTTTCTTT.

V and J are TRBV27 and TRBJ2-2; tentative D call: TRBD2 (6 bases). The V end was cut by 6 bases, the J end by 4 bases, with 12 bases between. CDR3 length: 14 amino acids. CDR1 is MNHEY, CDR2 SMNVEV, per germline (reference sequence). CDR3 loop: CASRPGGFTGELFF. The CDR3 DNA follows: TGTGCCAGCAGGCCTGGAGGGTTCACCGGGGAGCTGTTTTTT.

This clonotype was seen repeatedly, ten times or more. J is TRBJ2-1 and V is TRBV6-6, with D possibly TRBD1 on 6 matching bases. Germline-derived CDR1 and CDR2 are MNHNY and SVGAGI (reference sequence). The CDR3 loop spans 14 amino acids. V was pared by 8 bases and J by 5 bases, with 16 bases between. CDR3 sequence (DNA): TGTGCCAGCCGGCACTCGGACAGAAACAATGAGCAGTTCTTC. Translation gives CASRHSDRNNEQFF.

The chain links TRBV6-1 to TRBJ2-6; D gene uncertain. The length of the CDR3 is 15 residues. The V end was cut by 6 bases, the J end by 3 bases, with 12 bases between. Germline CDR1 and CDR2: MNHNS and SASEGT. The CDR3 DNA follows: TGTGCCAGCAGCGGAAGGGTGGATGGGGCCAACGTCCTGACTTTC. The encoded protein is CASSGRVDGANVLTF.

This clonotype has at least ten counts. The gene calls are TRBV7-8 and TRBJ2-4; unclear D gene. Trimming left V 0 bases short and J 4 bases short, with 10 bases between. CDR3 length: 15 residues. CDR1 and CDR2 from the germline V gene are SGHVS and FQNEAQ. As DNA, the CDR3 is TGTGCCAGCAGCTTAGCTTTCCCAGGAAAAAACATTCAGTACTTC. Protein: CASSLAFPGKNIQYF.

The chain couples TRBV6-1 to TRBJ2-2; D is undetermined. Trimming stripped 1 base from V and 0 bases from J, with 12 bases between. Germline CDR1 is MNHNS and CDR2 is SASEGT. The CDR3 length is 17 residues. CDR3 residues: CASSEDALPTNTGELFF. CDR3 in DNA: TGTGCCAGCAGTGAAGATGCACTTCCTACGAACACCGGGGAGCTGTTTTTT.

The genes are TRBV14 and TRBJ2-5; 7 nucleotides match TRBD1. This CDR3 is built from 15 residues. Unmatched junction bases numbered 6, after V lost 5 bases and J lost 0 bases. CDR1 is SGHDN, CDR2 FVKESK, per germline. The CDR3 sequence: CASSEGQAHQETQYF. The CDR3 bases are TGTGCCAGCAGCGAAGGACAGGCGCACCAAGAGACCCAGTACTTC.

This clonotype came up a few times. The CDR3 nucleotides read TGTGCCAGCAGCCCGAGGTGGGGCCAAGAGACCCAGTACTTC. It codes for CASSPRWGQETQYF. The V gene is TRBV7-9, the J gene TRBJ2-5, with D unclear. The germline CDR1 and CDR2 sequences are SEHNR and FQNEAQ (reference sequence). The germline V and J ends were trimmed by 5 bases and 1 base, with 11 bases remaining between them. The CDR3 is made up of 14 amino acids.

V and J are TRBV28 and TRBJ1-3; D remains ambiguous. The CDR3 is 15 amino acids. CDR1 MDHEN and CDR2 SYDVKM come from the germline V gene. V lost 0 bases to trimming and J lost 0 bases, with 6 bases between them. The CDR3 bases are TGTGCCAGCAGTTTATGGGGCACCTCTGGAAACACCATATATTTT. This translates into CASSLWGTSGNTIYF. Full variable domain (rest looked up from reference TRBV28 and TRBJ1-3): DVKVTQSSRYLVKRTGEKVFLECVQDMDHENMFWYRQDPGLGLRLIYFSYDVKMKEKGDIPEGYSVSREKKERFSLILESASTNQTSMYLCASSLWGTSGNTIYFGEGSWLTVV.

The V gene is TRBV6-5, the J gene TRBJ1-2; tentatively, D is TRBD1 (6 bases). The CDR3 has 15 residues. The germline CDR1 and CDR2 sequences are MNHEY and SVGAGI. Trimming left V 5 bases short and J 3 bases short, with 16 bases between. CDR3 coding DNA: TGTGCCAGCAGTCTCCTCGGGACATCAGACTATGGCTACACCTTC. Protein product: CASSLLGTSDYGYTF.

The table lists this clonotype with a count of one. One base away lies a much larger clone, so this may be a sequencing read error. V gene TRBV7-2 combines with J gene TRBJ2-2, with D possibly TRBD2 on 5 matching bases. V lost 4 bases, J lost 2 bases, and 17 bases lay in between. CDR1 is SGHTA, CDR2 FQGNSA, per germline. CDR3 length: 17 residues. The CDR3 DNA reads as TGTGCCAGCAGCTCCGACTATGTAGGGAGTAACACCGGGGAGCTGTTTTTT. Its translation is CASSSDYVGSNTGELFF. The whole variable domain, filled in from reference TRBV7-2 and TRBJ2-2, reads GAGVSQSPSNKVTEKGKDVELRCDPISGHTALYWYRQSLGQGLEFLIYFQGNSAPDKSGLPSDRFSAERTGGSVSTLTIQRTQQEDSAVYLCASSSDYVGSNTGELFFGEGSRLTVL.

Comments on this clonotype: One end of the junction is discordant with germline, which a read error may explain. The chain has TRBV5-1 and TRBJ2-6; D may be TRBD2 (6 bases). CDR3 length equals 14 residues. Germline CDR1 is SGHRS and CDR2 is YFSETQ. CDR3 protein: CASSPSGGANDLTF. CDR3 nucleotide sequence: TGCGCCAGCAGCCCATCTGGCGGGGCCAACGACCTGACTTTC.

This clonotype occurred many times. This chain connects TRBV7-6 to TRBJ2-1, with TRBD1 matching over 8 bases. The CDR3 totals 18 residues. Germline values: CDR1 SGHVS, CDR2 FNYEAQ. With 1 base clipped from V and 7 bases from J, the junction kept 15 bases outside the gene matches. CDR3 region: CASSLESPGGKVGNEQFF. In nucleotides, the CDR3 is TGTGCCAGCAGCTTAGAAAGTCCAGGGGGCAAGGTTGGGAATGAGCAGTTCTTC.

This clonotype occurred a few times. The genes are TRBV23-1 and TRBJ1-1; D ambiguous. TRBV23-1 is annotated as an ORF whose role is uncertain. Between the trimmed V and J ends, which lost 10 bases and 0 bases, there was a span of 12 bases. The CDR3 spans 13 residues. Written as DNA, the CDR3 is TGCGCCATCCCCCGGCACTTGAACACTGAAGCTTTCTTT. It is translated as CAIPRHLNTEAFF.

This clonotype was observed at least ten times. V is TRBV7-8 and J is TRBJ2-2; D unresolved. Per the germline V gene, CDR1 is SGHVS and CDR2 is FQNEAQ. The CDR3 runs 14 residues. The ends were cut back, 1 base at V and 6 bases at J, with 9 bases in the middle. CDR3 protein: CASSLDKRPGELFF. The CDR3 DNA reads TGTGCCAGCAGCTTAGATAAGAGGCCCGGGGAGCTGTTTTTT.

The chain combines TRBV10-3 with TRBJ2-7; D is undetermined. The germline CDR1 and CDR2 sequences are ENHRY and SYGVKD. This CDR3 spans 12 amino acids. The germline V and J ends were trimmed by 3 bases and 3 bases, with 6 bases remaining between them. In nucleotides, the CDR3 is TGTGCCATCAGTGACACGTTCTACGAGCAGTACTTC. This gives the protein CAISDTFYEQYF.

J is TRBJ1-3 and V is TRBV5-4; TRBD1 agrees at 7 bases. The V and J ends lost 4 bases and 0 bases, in that order; junction bases with no gene match: 7. Germline CDR1 SGHNT, CDR2 YYREEE (reference sequence). CDR3 length: 16 residues. CDR3 nucleotide sequence: TGTGCCAGCAGCCCCGGACAGGCATTCTCTGGAAACACCATATATTTT. Translating gives CASSPGQAFSGNTIYF.

Concerning this clonotype: A much larger clone is a single base away; this may be a read error. This chain links TRBV6-5 with TRBJ1-1; 8 bases are shared with TRBD1. Germline CDR1 is MNHEY and CDR2 is SVGAGI. CDR3 size: 15 residues. The CDR3 here is CAGSYSSGGLDEAFF. DNA of the CDR3: TGTGCCGGCAGTTACTCTTCAGGGGGCTTGGATGAAGCTTTCTTT.

This clonotype was recorded many times. The chain links TRBV7-9 to TRBJ1-5; D is possibly TRBD1 (6 bases). Deletions cut 9 bases from V and 6 bases from J, with 12 bases between. This CDR3 region has 12 residues. The V gene's germline CDR1 is SEHNR and CDR2 FQNEAQ (reference sequence). The CDR3 spells CASATGAQPQHF. CDR3 bases: TGTGCCAGTGCGACGGGGGCTCAGCCCCAGCATTTT.

Ten or more counts support this clonotype. The chain uses TRBV6-6 and TRBJ1-2; no clear D. The CDR3 contains 12 residues. The germline V gene has CDR1 MNHNY and CDR2 SVGAGI (reference sequence). V lost 7 bases and J lost 6, with 12 bases in between. The CDR3 region is CASKEDGDGYTF. The CDR3 coding sequence is TGTGCCAGCAAGGAAGACGGGGATGGCTACACCTTC.

Comment on this clonotype: A much more abundant neighbour one base away suggests this may be a read error. V usage is TRBV12-5 and J usage is TRBJ1-1; tentatively, D is TRBD1 (6 bases). The V and J ends lost 4 bases and 7 bases respectively, with 10 bases between them. This CDR3 is 12 amino acids long. Germline values: CDR1 LGHNT, CDR2 FRNRAP. CDR3 nucleotides: TGTGCTAGTGGTTATGGGGACAATGAAGCTTTCTTT. It encodes CASGYGDNEAFF. The full variable domain, with the rest looked up from reference TRBV12-5 and TRBJ1-1, is DARVTQTPRHKVTEMGQEVTMRCQPILGHNTVFWYRQTMMQGLELLAYFRNRAPLDDSGMPKDRFSAEMPDATLATLKIQPSEPRDSAVYFCASGYGDNEAFFGQGTRLTVV.

This clonotype has just a few counts. This chain joins TRBV7-6 and TRBJ1-1; D unresolved. The length of the CDR3 is 13 residues. V was pared by 5 bases and J by 3 bases, with 10 bases between. Per the germline V gene, CDR1 is SGHVS and CDR2 is FNYEAQ. The DNA of the CDR3 is TGTGCCAGCAGCGGCCCTTCAGACACTGAAGCTTTCTTT. This codes for CASSGPSDTEAFF. Together with reference TRBV7-6 and TRBJ1-1, the CDR3 gives the full variable domain: GAGVSQSPRYKVTKRGQDVALRCDPISGHVSLYWYRQALGQGPEFLTYFNYEAQQDKSGLPNDRFSAERPEGSISTLTIQRTEQRDSAMYRCASSGPSDTEAFFGQGTRLTVV.

The rearrangement links TRBV10-1 to TRBJ2-3; 11 positions match TRBD2. V shed 5 bases and J 7 bases; nucleotides not matched to a gene: 5. Looked up from germline, CDR1 is WNHNN and CDR2 is SYGVQD (reference sequence). The length of the CDR3 is 14 residues. The CDR3 region has the DNA TGCGCCAGCAGTAGTAGCGGGGGGGACCATACGCAGTATTTT. It codes for CASSSSGGDHTQYF.

This chain joins TRBV7-9 and TRBJ2-5; 9 nucleotides agree with TRBD2. The CDR3 is 18 residues long. Germline loops: CDR1 SEHNR, CDR2 FQNEAQ (reference sequence). V gave up 0 bases and J gave up 2 bases; unmatched junction bases: 10. The CDR3 nucleotides are TGTGCCAGCAGCTTAGCCCCCCAGCGGGGGGCGTTACAAGAGACCCAGTACTTC. Translating gives CASSLAPQRGALQETQYF. The variable domain in full, completed from reference TRBV7-9 and TRBJ2-5, reads DTGVSQNPRHKITKRGQNVTFRCDPISEHNRLYWYRQTLGQGPEFLTYFQNEAQLEKSRLLSDRFSAERPKGSFSTLEIQRTEQGDSAMYLCASSLAPQRGALQETQYFGPGTRLLVL.

There are many counts of this clonotype. The chain combines TRBV7-2 with TRBJ2-1; D unclear. The germline CDR1 and CDR2 sequences are SGHTA and FQGNSA. Between the trimmed V and J ends, which lost 4 bases and 0 bases, there was a span of 22 bases. The CDR3 has 19 residues. The DNA of the CDR3 is TGTGCCAGCAGCTCCCCAATCCGGCGCCGCCAAACCTCCTACAATGAGCAGTTCTTC. It encodes CASSSPIRRRQTSYNEQFF.

This clonotype was detected only a few times. The chain couples TRBV29-1 to TRBJ1-4, with D hard to call. Trimming shortened V by 4 bases and J by 8 bases, and 20 bases separated the two germline ends. Germline V gene lookup returns CDR1 SQVTM and CDR2 ANQGSEA. This CDR3 has 15 amino acids. The CDR3 loop is CSVVAPWAFGEKLFF. CDR3 DNA sequence: TGCAGCGTTGTCGCCCCGTGGGCATTCGGCGAAAAACTGTTTTTT.

V gene TRBV29-1 combines with J gene TRBJ2-1; D gene ambiguous. V was clipped by 0 bases and J by 4 bases, with 4 bases between them. The CDR3 is made up of 12 amino acids. The germline CDR1 and CDR2 sequences are SQVTM and ANQGSEA. The CDR3: CSVEDDYNEQFF. CDR3 sequence (DNA): TGCAGCGTTGAAGACGATTACAATGAGCAGTTCTTC.